The sequence of this T cell receptor beta chain was determined in a study of CD8+CD57+ T cells in acquired aplastic anemia. In the study overall: Sorting CD4+ and CD8+ cells gave DNA averaging approximately 3 ug. Study outcomes and limitations: Under 35 was the count of CD8+ CDR3 sequences that patients shared with controls. Between the patient and control groups, CD8+ Simpson's diversity did not differ significantly.

Trimming removed 0 bases from V and 15 bases from J, with 21 bases in between. This CDR3 region has 16 residues. Looked up from germline, CDR1 is SGHVS and CDR2 is FNYEAQ. This clonotype was detected once. Its specificity is unknown. Genomic DNA, the template, was used for profiling of the TCR beta VDJ and CDR3. MiXCR, run by TCRdb on the reads, gives a single entry per CDR3 protein. This sample yields 200,000 to 300,000 distinct CDR3 sequences, of which approximately 82% are seen a single time; roughly 42% belongs to the top ten. Sequencing was done on patients that had shown CD8+CD57+ cell expansion by flow cytometry. All patients were therapy-naive when blood was sampled.

This TCR derives from a human donor with aplastic anemia. The V and J genes are TRBV7-6 and TRBJ2-6; TRBD2 is a possible D gene (5 bases). Sequenced sample: sorted CD4+, CD8+, or CD8+CD57+ T cells (not recorded which) from PBMCs. The CDR3 nucleotides are TGTGCCAGCAGCTTAGCGGGGAGCTCCGCTGGCGACGACCTGACTTTC. It translates to CASSLAGSSAGDDLTF.